The clone carrying this T cell receptor beta chain was counted a few times. This sample was taken from a study of T cell changes during pregnancy in multiple sclerosis. With 0 bases clipped from V and 7 bases from J, the junction kept 12 bases outside the gene matches. The germline CDR1 and CDR2 sequences are SGHVS and FQNEAQ. The CDR3 has 18 amino acids. Clones were sequenced by immunoSEQ multiplex PCR, and TCRdb holds only the in-frame ones, with some missing. The table lists 65,000 to 75,000 clones, approximately 90% of them singletons. The TCR comes from a female donor with multiple sclerosis, enrolled in a pregnancy study. This chain uses TRBV7-8 with TRBJ2-2; 9 bases fit TRBD2. Specimen: peripheral blood, collected in the second trimester of pregnancy. The DNA for the CDR3 is TGTGCCAGCAGCTTAGCGCAAAGGCGGGAGGGCCTTGGCGGGGAGCTGTTTTTT. Translating gives CASSLAQRREGLGGELFF. Together with reference TRBV7-8 and TRBJ2-2, the CDR3 gives the full variable domain: GAGVSQSPRYKVAKRGQDVALRCDPISGHVSLFWYQQALGQGPEFLTYFQNEAQLDKSGLPSDRFFAERPEGSVSTLKIQRTQQEDSAVYLCASSLAQRREGLGGELFFGEGSRLTVL.